What follows describes a single T cell receptor beta chain. The record originates from a study of blood T cell repertoires in COVID-19. Background on the study: Nucleic acid was either cDNA or gDNA, and it came from T cells, B-cell-depleted T cells, or PBMCs.

CDR3 length: 15 amino acids. V shed 0 bases and J 3 bases; nucleotides not matched to a gene: 2. Germline V CDR1 and CDR2: SGDLS, YYNGEE. Per the study methods: Nucleated cell number was recorded as an estimate derived from reference gene primer amplification. Here immunoSEQ multiplex PCR was the method, and the copy in TCRdb shows in-frame clones only, minus some. That table furnishes V, J and clone size, whereas the DNA furnished D and trimming. The table shows about 210,000 clones, with about 83% occurring only once. The source of this sequence is a woman in her thirties or forties with active or convalescent COVID-19. The specimen sequenced was peripheral blood. V gene TRBV9 combines with J gene TRBJ1-4; 7 bases line up with TRBD1. The CDR3 region is CASSVARGPNEKLFF. DNA of the CDR3: TGTGCCAGCAGCGTAGCGAGGGGGCCTAATGAAAAACTGTTTTTT. The entire variable domain, with the rest obtained from reference TRBV9 and TRBJ1-4, is as follows: DSGVTQTPKHLITATGQRVTLRCSPRSGDLSVYWYQQSLDQGLQFLIQYYNGEERAKGNILERFSAQQFPDLHSELNLSSLELGDSALYFCASSVARGPNEKLFFGSGTQLSVL.